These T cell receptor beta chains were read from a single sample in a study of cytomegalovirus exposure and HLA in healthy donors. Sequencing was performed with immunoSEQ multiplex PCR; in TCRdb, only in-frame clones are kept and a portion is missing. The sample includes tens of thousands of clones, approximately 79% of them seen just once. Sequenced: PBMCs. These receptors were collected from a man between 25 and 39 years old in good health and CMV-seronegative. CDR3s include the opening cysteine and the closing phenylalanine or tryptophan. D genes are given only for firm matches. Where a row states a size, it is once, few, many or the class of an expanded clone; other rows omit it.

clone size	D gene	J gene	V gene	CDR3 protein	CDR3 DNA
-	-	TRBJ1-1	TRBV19	CASSKTGNLAMNTEAFF	TGTGCCAGTAGTAAGACAGGTAATTTGGCCATGAACACTGAAGCTTTCTTT
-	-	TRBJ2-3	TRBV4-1	CASSQAWGPDTQYF	TGCGCCAGCAGCCAAGCCTGGGGGCCAGATACGCAGTATTTT
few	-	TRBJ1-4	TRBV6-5	CASSFAGRSSEWKLFF	TGTGCCAGCAGTTTCGCCGGCAGATCTAGCGAATGGAAACTGTTTTTT
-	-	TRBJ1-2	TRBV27	CASSLAVSGFNGYTF	TGTGCCAGCAGTTTAGCGGTGTCAGGGTTCAATGGCTACACCTTC
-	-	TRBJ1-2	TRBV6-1	CASIRNGAGVYGYTF	TGTGCCAGCATTCGAAATGGGGCAGGGGTATATGGCTACACCTTC
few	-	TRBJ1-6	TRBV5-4	CASSLEPLNNSPLHF	TGTGCCAGCAGCTTGGAGCCCCTGAATAATTCACCCCTCCACTTT
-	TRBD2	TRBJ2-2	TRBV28	CASSLYPSGNTGELFF	TGTGCCAGCAGTTTATACCCTAGCGGAAACACCGGGGAGCTGTTTTTT
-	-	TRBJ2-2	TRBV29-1	CSVGRQDLTGELFF	TGCAGCGTTGGAAGACAGGATCTCACCGGGGAGCTGTTTTTT
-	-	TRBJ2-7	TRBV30	CAYYRAYEQYF	TGTGCCTACTACAGGGCCTACGAGCAGTACTTC
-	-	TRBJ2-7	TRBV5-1	CASSVDRFSYEQYF	TGCGCCAGCAGCGTGGACAGATTCTCCTACGAGCAGTACTTC
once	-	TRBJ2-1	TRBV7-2	CASSLMSRAEQFF	TGTGCCAGCAGCTTAATGAGTAGAGCTGAGCAGTTCTTC
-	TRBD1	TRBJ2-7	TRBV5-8	CASSLRDRFYEQYF	TGTGCCAGCAGCTTGCGGGACAGGTTTTACGAGCAGTACTTC
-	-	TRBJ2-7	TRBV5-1	CASSLAGLGSSYEQYF	TGCGCCAGCAGCTTGGCCGGACTCGGAAGCTCCTACGAGCAGTACTTC
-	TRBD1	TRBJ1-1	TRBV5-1	CASSLIGTGDAEAFF	TGCGCCAGCAGCTTGATAGGGACAGGGGATGCTGAAGCTTTCTTT
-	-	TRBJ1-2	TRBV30	CACNLLDSYGYTF	TGTGCCTGCAATCTTCTGGACAGCTATGGCTACACCTTC
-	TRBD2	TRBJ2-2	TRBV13	CASSPTSGGAPGELFF	TGTGCCAGCAGCCCCACTAGCGGGGGGGCCCCCGGGGAGCTGTTTTTT
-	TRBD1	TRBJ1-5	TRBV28	CASSDRAANHF	TGTGCCAGCAGTGACAGGGCCGCGAACCATTTT